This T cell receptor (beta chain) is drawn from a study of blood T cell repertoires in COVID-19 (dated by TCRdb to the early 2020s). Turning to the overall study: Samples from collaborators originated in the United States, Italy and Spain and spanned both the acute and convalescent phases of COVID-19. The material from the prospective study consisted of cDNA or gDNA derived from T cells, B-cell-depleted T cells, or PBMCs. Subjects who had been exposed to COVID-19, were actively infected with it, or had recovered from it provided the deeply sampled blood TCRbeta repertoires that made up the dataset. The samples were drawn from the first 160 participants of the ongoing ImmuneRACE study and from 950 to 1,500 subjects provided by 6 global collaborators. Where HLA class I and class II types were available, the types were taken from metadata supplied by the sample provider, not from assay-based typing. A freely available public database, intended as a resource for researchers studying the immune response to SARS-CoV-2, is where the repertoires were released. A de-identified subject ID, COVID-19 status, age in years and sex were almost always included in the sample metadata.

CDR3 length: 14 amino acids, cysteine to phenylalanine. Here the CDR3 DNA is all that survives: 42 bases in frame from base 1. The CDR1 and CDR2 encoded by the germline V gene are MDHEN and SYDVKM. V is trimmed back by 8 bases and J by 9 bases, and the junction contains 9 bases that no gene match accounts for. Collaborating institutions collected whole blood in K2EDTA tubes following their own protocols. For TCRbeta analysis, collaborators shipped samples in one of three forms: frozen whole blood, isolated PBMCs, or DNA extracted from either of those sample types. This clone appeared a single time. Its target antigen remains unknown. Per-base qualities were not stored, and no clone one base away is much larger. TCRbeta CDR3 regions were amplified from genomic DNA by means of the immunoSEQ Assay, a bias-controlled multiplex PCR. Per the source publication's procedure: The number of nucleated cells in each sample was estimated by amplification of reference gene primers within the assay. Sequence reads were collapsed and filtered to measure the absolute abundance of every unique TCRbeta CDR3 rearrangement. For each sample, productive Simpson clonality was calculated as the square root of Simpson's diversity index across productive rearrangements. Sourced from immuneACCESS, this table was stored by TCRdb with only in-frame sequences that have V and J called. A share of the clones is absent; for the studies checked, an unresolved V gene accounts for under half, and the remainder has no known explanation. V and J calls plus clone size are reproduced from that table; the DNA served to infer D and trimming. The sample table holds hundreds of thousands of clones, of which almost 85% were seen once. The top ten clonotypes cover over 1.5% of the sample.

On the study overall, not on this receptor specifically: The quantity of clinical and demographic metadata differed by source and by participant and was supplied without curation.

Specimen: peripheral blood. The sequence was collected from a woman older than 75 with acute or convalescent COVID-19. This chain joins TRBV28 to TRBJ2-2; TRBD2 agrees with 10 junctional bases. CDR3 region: CASWASGGFRELFF. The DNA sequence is TGTGCCAGCTGGGCTAGCGGGGGTTTCCGGGAGCTGTTTTTT.